The rows below give T cell receptor beta chains drawn from one sample of a study of T cell responses to AZD1222 COVID-19 vaccine. Repertoires were generated with immunoSEQ multiplex PCR, while TCRdb's copy carries only in-frame clones and drops some. The sample consists of over 150,000 clones, approximately 92% of them appearing once. Sequencing was performed on peripheral blood, taken 28 days after the second dose of the MenACWY control vaccine. Source of these receptors: an adult who received the MenACWY meningococcal vaccine as a control. Both conserved end residues are trimmed from each CDR3. Size values are once, few and many counts, or a class for expanded clones, and some rows have none.

V: TRBV5-5; size: once; J: TRBJ1-1; CDR3: ASSLGPNTEAF
V: TRBV6-4; size: .; J: TRBJ1-5; CDR3: ASPENQPQH
V: TRBV5-1; size: few; J: TRBJ1-1; CDR3: ASSARWNTEAF
V: TRBV12-3/TRBV12-4; size: once; J: TRBJ1-1; CDR3: ASKSLGSTEAF
V: TRBV3-1/TRBV3-2; size: once; J: TRBJ1-2; CDR3: ASSQVTRDGYT
V: TRBV5-6; size: .; J: TRBJ1-1; CDR3: ASSLWSSEAF
V: TRBV30; size: .; J: TRBJ1-2; CDR3: AWRVWNRAAYGYT
V: TRBV7-9; size: .; J: TRBJ1-5; CDR3: ASSRQGAQPQH
V: TRBV5-6; size: .; J: TRBJ1-1; CDR3: ASRGLGGEAF
V: TRBV6-1; size: once; J: TRBJ1-6; CDR3: ASSESGGNSPLH
V: TRBV27; size: .; J: TRBJ2-6; CDR3: ASSNLGSGANVLT
V: TRBV28; size: .; J: TRBJ2-2; CDR3: ASSSWGLKEAGELF
V: TRBV7-9; size: once; J: TRBJ1-4; CDR3: ASSLGEGVHGEKLF
V: TRBV9; size: .; J: TRBJ1-6; CDR3: ASSSTNSPLH
V: TRBV28; size: once; J: TRBJ2-7; CDR3: ASSRYEQY
V: TRBV6-5; size: few; J: TRBJ1-2; CDR3: ASRLDRGSYGYT
V: TRBV28; size: .; J: TRBJ1-1; CDR3: ASTTGGYPEAF
V: TRBV5-1; size: .; J: TRBJ1-4; CDR3: ASSFGTGGHEKLF
V: TRBV5-8; size: .; J: TRBJ1-1; CDR3: ASSFVPNTEAF
V: TRBV19; size: .; J: TRBJ1-1; CDR3: ATTPGGAVGEAF
V: TRBV28; size: .; J: TRBJ1-5; CDR3: ASSTTGNAQPQH
V: TRBV10-2; size: .; J: TRBJ1-1; CDR3: ASSLMNTEAF
V: TRBV4-1; size: .; J: TRBJ2-1; CDR3: ASSRTLAGTYNEQF
V: TRBV6-5; size: .; J: TRBJ2-3; CDR3: ATRARTDTQY
V: TRBV7-9; size: .; J: TRBJ1-2; CDR3: ASSLGSYGYT
V: TRBV5-6; size: .; J: TRBJ1-3; CDR3: ASSLFQGTSGNTIY
V: TRBV6-4; size: .; J: TRBJ1-1; CDR3: ASSIRGNTEAF
V: TRBV6-2/TRBV6-3; size: .; J: TRBJ2-2; CDR3: ASSRTLTGELF
V: TRBV6-5; size: .; J: TRBJ1-6; CDR3: ASSYARVKSSPLH
V: TRBV5-1; size: .; J: TRBJ2-1; CDR3: ASSLGGSSYNEQF
V: TRBV4-2; size: .; J: TRBJ1-1; CDR3: ASSQDEFMNTEAF
V: TRBV7-6; size: .; J: TRBJ2-1; CDR3: ASSLIQSSYNEQF